This TCR beta chain was recovered during a study of Tregs in tolerant kidney transplant recipients. Thawed PBMCs were FACS-sorted into unstimulated CD4+CD25+CD127- regulatory T cells, CD4+CD25- non-regulatory cells, CD4 and CD8 cells. Sequencing used immunoSEQ multiplex PCR; TCRdb keeps in-frame clones, though not all of them. Of 100,000 to 150,000 clones listed, roughly 93% were seen once; the top ten hold approximately 0.6%. This clone was picked up a small number of times. In the same sample, other DNA sequences code for this CDR3. Germline V gene data show CDR1 as MNHNS and CDR2 as SASEGT. This CDR3 is 12 amino acids long. The V gene lost 2 bases and the J gene lost 4 bases, with 6 bases spanning the gap.

The clonotype comes from a human donor in good health. The V and J genes are TRBV6-1 and TRBJ2-7, with D maybe TRBD1 (5 bases). Sample: CD4+ T cells from blood. In DNA, the CDR3 is TGTGCCAGCAGTGAACAGGGATACGAGCAGTACTTC. Its translation is CASSEQGYEQYF.